This is a list of T cell receptor beta chains from one sample in a study of T cells after yellow fever vaccination. TCRdb ran MiXCR on the 5' RACE reads and lists one entry per CDR3 protein. The sample has 300,000 to 400,000 distinct CDR3 sequences, about 10% seen once. The material sequenced was CD4+ T cells sorted from PBMCs, taken 45 days after the yellow fever booster vaccination. The receptor set was obtained from a man in his late teens or twenties who received the YFV17D yellow fever vaccine. Each CDR3 is given without its conserved first and last residue. Some rows have no size entry. The others give once, few or many, or a class for an expanded clone.

TRBJ2-5	TRBV29-1	-	SAARGLGETQY
TRBJ2-3	TRBV7-8	few	ASSLVWVSSTDTQY
TRBJ2-4	TRBV7-9	-	ASSSRTGADIQY
TRBJ1-4	TRBV18	-	ASSLSLATNEKLF
TRBJ2-7	TRBV5-1	-	ASSVTGNYEQY
TRBJ2-7	TRBV2	few	ASSGRTGGEQY
TRBJ1-4	TRBV20-1	few	SDIRPGQGDEKLF
TRBJ2-2	TRBV4-2	-	ASSQEVADTGELF
TRBJ2-2	TRBV11-2	few	ASSSRQGYTGELF
TRBJ2-3	TRBV12-3/TRBV12-4	-	ASNGGVADTQY
TRBJ2-7	TRBV6-5	-	ASSRTGLPTYEQY
TRBJ1-5	TRBV2	-	ASSEAPWDQPQH
TRBJ2-1	TRBV5-1	many	ASSIGGAYNEQF
TRBJ1-1	TRBV6-5	many	ASSRRSVGNTEAF
TRBJ1-5	TRBV7-9	few	ASSRGTGQPQH
TRBJ2-2	TRBV11-3	few	ASSPTSVGELF
TRBJ2-1	TRBV14	-	ASGFNRDFEQF
TRBJ2-2	TRBV7-2	few	ASSLQAGANTGELF
TRBJ1-1	TRBV4-3	many	ASSLTAGQEAF
TRBJ1-2	TRBV18	-	ASSPLARDGYT
TRBJ1-1	TRBV9	few	ASSARPYQGTEAF
TRBJ1-1	TRBV7-9	many	ASSYRGENTEAF
TRBJ1-6	TRBV7-2	-	ASSLNRHTNSPLH
TRBJ2-5	TRBV6-1	few	ASVGGQDSWETQY
TRBJ2-3	TRBV19	many	ASSPWGAADTQY
TRBJ1-1	TRBV5-1	many	ASSLVTGDTEAF
TRBJ2-5	TRBV4-1	few	ASSQGDRGEGETQY
TRBJ1-2	TRBV11-2	few	ASSWGTVSNYGYT
TRBJ2-5	TRBV5-4	-	ASSWGQGGETQY